Listed below are T cell receptor beta chains from one sample, sequenced in a study of vaccination and CD4 T cells after COVID-19. TCRdb recomputed calls from the PCR reads with MiXCR, one row per CDR3 protein. The table includes 7,000 to 10,000 distinct CDR3 sequences, roughly 18% detected once. These receptors' antigens are unknown. The source material was CD4+ T cells from blood, cultured in vitro, sampled after SARS-CoV-2 vaccination. The receptors shown here come from a human donor who had recovered from COVID-19. Both conserved end residues are part of each CDR3. The D gene is left open where the match is weak. For some rows the clone size is stated as once, few or many, or as a class when expanded; others skip it.

j_call: TRBJ1-2; cdr3_length: 14; clone_size: -; v_call: TRBV6-2/TRBV6-3; d_call: TRBD1; cdr3_aa: CASSYKQGSYGYTF; cdr3_nt: TGTGCCAGCAGTTACAAACAGGGGAGCTATGGCTACACCTTC
j_call: TRBJ1-1; cdr3_length: 14; clone_size: -; v_call: TRBV11-2; d_call: TRBD1; cdr3_aa: CASSLTGLGTEAFF; cdr3_nt: TGTGCCAGCAGCTTGACAGGGCTCGGCACTGAAGCTTTCTTT
j_call: TRBJ1-6; cdr3_length: 15; clone_size: -; v_call: TRBV2; d_call: TRBD1; cdr3_aa: CASSGPGTGGAPLHF; cdr3_nt: TGTGCCAGCAGTGGCCCCGGGACAGGGGGAGCACCCCTCCACTTT
j_call: TRBJ2-5; cdr3_length: 17; clone_size: large; v_call: TRBV21-1; d_call: -; cdr3_aa: CASSKTGLAGVVETQYF; cdr3_nt: TGTGCCAGCAGCAAAACGGGACTAGCGGGAGTGGTGGAGACCCAGTACTTC
j_call: TRBJ1-1; cdr3_length: 12; clone_size: few; v_call: TRBV20-1; d_call: -; cdr3_aa: CSAAVRAPEAFF; cdr3_nt: TGCAGTGCTGCCGTTAGGGCACCTGAAGCTTTCTTT
j_call: TRBJ1-5; cdr3_length: 15; clone_size: medium-sized; v_call: TRBV19; d_call: -; cdr3_aa: CASSISGHRYQPQHF; cdr3_nt: TGTGCCAGTAGTATCAGCGGCCACCGCTATCAGCCCCAGCATTTT
j_call: TRBJ2-1; cdr3_length: 17; clone_size: few; v_call: TRBV19; d_call: -; cdr3_aa: CASSILGAGVGANEQFF; cdr3_nt: TGTGCCAGTAGTATCCTCGGTGCGGGGGTGGGGGCCAATGAGCAGTTCTTC
j_call: TRBJ2-7; cdr3_length: 15; clone_size: medium-sized; v_call: TRBV7-8; d_call: TRBD2; cdr3_aa: CASSLTGGISYEQYF; cdr3_nt: TGTGCCAGCAGCTTAACGGGAGGGATCTCCTACGAGCAGTACTTC
j_call: TRBJ1-1; cdr3_length: 12; clone_size: -; v_call: TRBV28; d_call: -; cdr3_aa: CASSLSGTTAFF; cdr3_nt: TGTGCCAGCAGTTTATCAGGGACAACGGCTTTCTTT
j_call: TRBJ2-7; cdr3_length: 17; clone_size: -; v_call: TRBV20-1; d_call: -; cdr3_aa: CSARDVTKQGFSYEQYF; cdr3_nt: TGCAGTGCTAGAGACGTAACCAAGCAGGGGTTCTCCTACGAGCAGTACTTC
j_call: TRBJ2-1; cdr3_length: 15; clone_size: few; v_call: TRBV10-3; d_call: TRBD2; cdr3_aa: CAISEPSGGYNEQFF; cdr3_nt: TGTGCCATCAGTGAGCCCAGCGGGGGTTACAATGAGCAGTTCTTC
j_call: TRBJ2-5; cdr3_length: 16; clone_size: few; v_call: TRBV11-2; d_call: TRBD2; cdr3_aa: CASSSGGTSGGETQYF; cdr3_nt: TGTGCCAGCAGCTCGGGCGGGACTAGCGGGGGGGAGACCCAGTACTTC
j_call: TRBJ2-7; cdr3_length: 15; clone_size: few; v_call: TRBV2; d_call: -; cdr3_aa: CASRNRDKSSYEQYF; cdr3_nt: TGTGCCAGCAGGAACCGGGACAAGAGCTCCTACGAGCAGTACTTC
j_call: TRBJ2-1; cdr3_length: 11; clone_size: many; v_call: TRBV20-1; d_call: -; cdr3_aa: CSARGGGEQFF; cdr3_nt: TGCAGTGCTAGAGGAGGTGGTGAGCAGTTCTTC
j_call: TRBJ1-2; cdr3_length: 20; clone_size: -; v_call: TRBV4-2; d_call: TRBD1; cdr3_aa: CASSQDQGLTGASANYGYTF; cdr3_nt: TGTGCCAGCAGCCAAGATCAGGGTTTGACAGGGGCCTCCGCTAACTATGGCTACACCTTC
j_call: TRBJ2-5; cdr3_length: 15; clone_size: medium-sized; v_call: TRBV6-1; d_call: TRBD1; cdr3_aa: CASNPGQLIPETQYF; cdr3_nt: TGTGCCAGCAATCCGGGACAGTTGATCCCAGAGACCCAGTACTTC
j_call: TRBJ2-6; cdr3_length: 16; clone_size: few; v_call: TRBV4-3; d_call: -; cdr3_aa: CASSQESSSGANVLTF; cdr3_nt: TGCGCCAGCAGCCAAGAAAGCAGCTCTGGGGCCAACGTCCTGACTTTC
j_call: TRBJ2-1; cdr3_length: 17; clone_size: once; v_call: TRBV27; d_call: -; cdr3_aa: CASSLMWRGGGRDEQFF; cdr3_nt: TGTGCCAGCAGTTTAATGTGGAGGGGGGGGGGGAGGGATGAGCAGTTCTTC
j_call: TRBJ2-7; cdr3_length: 15; clone_size: few; v_call: TRBV14; d_call: -; cdr3_aa: CASSQGRGPTYEQYF; cdr3_nt: TGTGCCAGCAGCCAGGGGAGGGGGCCCACCTACGAGCAGTACTTC
j_call: TRBJ2-1; cdr3_length: 15; clone_size: few; v_call: TRBV6-2/TRBV6-3; d_call: TRBD2; cdr3_aa: CASSSASGRTNEQFF; cdr3_nt: TGTGCCAGCAGCAGCGCTAGCGGGAGAACCAATGAGCAGTTCTTC
j_call: TRBJ2-1; cdr3_length: 13; clone_size: medium-sized; v_call: TRBV19; d_call: TRBD2; cdr3_aa: CASRSGGNNEQFF; cdr3_nt: TGTGCCAGTAGAAGCGGGGGGAACAATGAGCAGTTCTTC
j_call: TRBJ2-3; cdr3_length: 15; clone_size: many; v_call: TRBV20-1; d_call: TRBD2; cdr3_aa: CSAGLVGVITDTQYF; cdr3_nt: TGCAGTGCCGGACTAGTTGGAGTTATTACAGATACGCAGTATTTT
j_call: TRBJ1-1; cdr3_length: 12; clone_size: -; v_call: TRBV2; d_call: -; cdr3_aa: CAVRRSNTEAFF; cdr3_nt: TGTGCCGTTCGGCGGTCTAACACTGAAGCTTTCTTT
j_call: TRBJ2-7; cdr3_length: 16; clone_size: -; v_call: TRBV11-3; d_call: -; cdr3_aa: CASSLVRPASSYEQYF; cdr3_nt: TGTGCCAGCAGCTTAGTTAGGCCAGCTAGCTCCTACGAGCAGTACTTC
j_call: TRBJ2-2; cdr3_length: 17; clone_size: -; v_call: TRBV7-3; d_call: -; cdr3_aa: CASSLTSAKANTGELFF; cdr3_nt: TGTGCCAGCAGCTTAACGTCCGCCAAAGCCAACACCGGGGAGCTGTTTTTT
j_call: TRBJ2-7; cdr3_length: 15; clone_size: -; v_call: TRBV7-2; d_call: -; cdr3_aa: CASSLESPPFYEQYF; cdr3_nt: TGTGCCAGCAGCTTAGAATCCCCTCCGTTCTACGAGCAGTACTTC
j_call: TRBJ2-7; cdr3_length: 16; clone_size: few; v_call: TRBV6-1; d_call: TRBD1; cdr3_aa: CASSETAGTGGNEQYF; cdr3_nt: TGTGCCAGCAGTGAAACAGCCGGGACAGGGGGCAACGAGCAGTACTTC
j_call: TRBJ1-3; cdr3_length: 14; clone_size: -; v_call: TRBV6-1; d_call: -; cdr3_aa: CASSELASGNTIYF; cdr3_nt: TGTGCCAGCAGTGAGTTGGCCTCTGGAAACACCATATATTTT